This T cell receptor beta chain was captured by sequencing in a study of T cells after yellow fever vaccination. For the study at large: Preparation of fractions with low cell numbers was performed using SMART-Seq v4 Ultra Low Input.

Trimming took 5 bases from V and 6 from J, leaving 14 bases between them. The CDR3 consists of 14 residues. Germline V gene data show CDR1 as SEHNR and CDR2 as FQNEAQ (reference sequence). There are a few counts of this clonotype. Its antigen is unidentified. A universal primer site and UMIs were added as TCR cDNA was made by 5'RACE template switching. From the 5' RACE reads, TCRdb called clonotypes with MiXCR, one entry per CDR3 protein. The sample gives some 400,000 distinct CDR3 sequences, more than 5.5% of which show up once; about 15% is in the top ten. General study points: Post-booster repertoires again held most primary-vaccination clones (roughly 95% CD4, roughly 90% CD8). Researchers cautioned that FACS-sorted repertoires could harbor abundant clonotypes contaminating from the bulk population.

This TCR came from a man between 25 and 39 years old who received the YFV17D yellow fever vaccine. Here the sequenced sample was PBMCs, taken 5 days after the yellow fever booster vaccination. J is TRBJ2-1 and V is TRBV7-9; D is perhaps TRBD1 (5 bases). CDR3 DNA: TGTGCCAGCAGCCAGGGTTCTCCCCCCAATGAGCAGTTCTTC. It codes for CASSQGSPPNEQFF.